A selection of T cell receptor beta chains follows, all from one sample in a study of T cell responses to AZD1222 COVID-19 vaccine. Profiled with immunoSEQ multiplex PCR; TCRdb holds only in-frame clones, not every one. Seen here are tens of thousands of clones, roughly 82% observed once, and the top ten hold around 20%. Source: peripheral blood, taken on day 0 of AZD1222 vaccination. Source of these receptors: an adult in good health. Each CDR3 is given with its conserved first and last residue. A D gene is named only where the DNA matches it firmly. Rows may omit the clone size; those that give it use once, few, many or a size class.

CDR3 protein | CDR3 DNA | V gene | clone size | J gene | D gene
CASSHQGRGNQPQHF | TGTGCCAGTAGTCATCAGGGTCGGGGCAATCAGCCCCAGCATTTT | TRBV19 | NA | TRBJ1-5 | NA
CASSEPRTAGGNTIYF | TGTGCCAGCAGTGAACCTCGTACAGCCGGGGGAAACACCATATATTTT | TRBV6-1 | NA | TRBJ1-3 | NA
CASSLDGLAGPSNEQFF | TGTGCCAGCAGCTTAGATGGTCTAGCGGGCCCCTCTAATGAGCAGTTCTTC | TRBV11-2 | once | TRBJ2-1 | TRBD2
CASSSTGIRTDTQYF | TGTGCCAGCAGCTCCACAGGGATACGTACAGATACGCAGTATTTT | TRBV7-9 | NA | TRBJ2-3 | NA
CASSQGTNTGELFF | TGCGCCAGCAGCCAGGGGACGAACACCGGGGAGCTGTTTTTT | TRBV5-1 | NA | TRBJ2-2 | NA
CAISPMTNQPQHF | TGTGCCATCAGTCCGATGACTAATCAGCCCCAGCATTTT | TRBV10-3 | NA | TRBJ1-5 | NA
CATSDHENYGYTF | TGTGCCACCAGTGACCATGAGAACTATGGCTACACCTTC | TRBV24-1 | NA | TRBJ1-2 | NA
CASSSAGSYGYTF | TGTGCCAGCAGTTCCGCGGGGTCCTATGGCTACACCTTC | TRBV27 | NA | TRBJ1-2 | NA
CASSAGPGLAIYNEQFF | TGTGCCAGCAGCGCCGGTCCGGGACTAGCGATTTACAATGAGCAGTTCTTC | TRBV5-6 | NA | TRBJ2-1 | TRBD2
CASSRQETQYF | TGTGCCAGCTCACGACAAGAGACCCAGTACTTC | TRBV18 | NA | TRBJ2-5 | NA
CASSIGRGPQAETQYF | TGTGCCAGTAGTATTGGTCGGGGACCTCAGGCAGAGACCCAGTACTTC | TRBV19 | few | TRBJ2-5 | NA
CASSADSNTEAFF | TGTGCCAGCAGCGCGGACTCGAACACTGAAGCTTTCTTT | TRBV7-9 | NA | TRBJ1-1 | NA
CASRRGQGALNEQFF | TGTGCCAGCAGACGAGGACAGGGGGCGCTCAATGAGCAGTTCTTC | TRBV28 | once | TRBJ2-1 | TRBD1
CASVAQVREKLFF | TGTGCCAGCGTCGCGCAGGTTCGGGAAAAACTGTTTTTT | TRBV2 | NA | TRBJ1-4 | NA
CASSSGMNTEAFF | TGTGCCAGCAGTTCCGGTATGAACACTGAAGCTTTCTTT | TRBV12-3/TRBV12-4 | NA | TRBJ1-1 | NA
CASSATPTNYGYTF | TGTGCCAGCAGCGCCACTCCGACAAACTATGGCTACACCTTC | TRBV5-5 | NA | TRBJ1-2 | NA
CASSRTGTGINSPLHF | TGTGCCAGTAGTAGAACCGGGACAGGGATCAATTCACCCCTCCACTTT | TRBV19 | NA | TRBJ1-6 | TRBD1
CASSTSLYNEQFF | TGTGCCAGCAGTACCTCATTATACAATGAGCAGTTCTTC | TRBV12-3/TRBV12-4 | NA | TRBJ2-1 | NA
CASSSRTSGSHTGELFF | TGTGCCAGCAGCTCCCGGACTAGCGGGAGTCACACCGGGGAGCTGTTTTTT | TRBV21-1 | NA | TRBJ2-2 | NA
CASSETRDRGFEKLFF | TGTGCCAGCTCTGAAACACGGGACAGGGGTTTCGAAAAACTGTTTTTT | TRBV18 | NA | TRBJ1-4 | TRBD1
CASRGQGSVNTEAFF | TGTGCCAGCAGAGGACAGGGGAGTGTGAACACTGAAGCTTTCTTT | TRBV28 | few | TRBJ1-1 | TRBD1
CSVLSDGSAAFF | TGCAGCGTTCTTTCGGACGGGAGTGCCGCTTTCTTT | TRBV29-1 | NA | TRBJ1-1 | NA
CASSEGGLAKNIQYF | TGTGCCAGCAGCGAAGGGGGTCTAGCCAAAAACATTCAGTACTTC | TRBV6-2/TRBV6-3 | NA | TRBJ2-4 | NA
CASSQSTGARSTGELFF | TGCGCCAGCAGCCAAAGCACGGGTGCTAGATCCACCGGGGAGCTGTTTTTT | TRBV4-3 | NA | TRBJ2-2 | NA
CASSPGLAGAAGANVLTF | TGTGCTAGCAGCCCGGGACTAGCGGGAGCAGCCGGGGCCAACGTCCTGACTTTC | TRBV7-7 | NA | TRBJ2-6 | TRBD2
CAWSWPTEAFF | TGTGCCTGGAGTTGGCCCACTGAAGCTTTCTTT | TRBV30 | NA | TRBJ1-1 | NA
CASSQDSNAYTEAFF | TGCGCCAGCAGCCAAGACTCTAACGCTTACACTGAAGCTTTCTTT | TRBV4-3 | NA | TRBJ1-1 | NA
CASSLPLAGGYNEQFF | TGTGCCAGCAGCTTGCCCCTAGCGGGAGGCTACAATGAGCAGTTCTTC | TRBV5-6 | NA | TRBJ2-1 | TRBD2
CASDTGENTGELFF | TGTGCCAGCGACACCGGGGAAAACACCGGGGAGCTGTTTTTT | TRBV19 | NA | TRBJ2-2 | NA